This entry concerns a single TCR beta chain. Its specificity is unknown. This entry belongs to a study of T cell repertoires in cytomegalovirus infection. The V gene's germline CDR1 is SGHNT and CDR2 YYREEE (reference sequence). The germline V and J ends were trimmed by 0 bases and 10 bases, with 8 bases remaining between them. The CDR3 loop spans 13 amino acids. TCRdb used MiXCR to reprocess the reads, holding one entry per CDR3 protein. The sample records about 900,000 distinct CDR3 sequences, approximately 32% being singletons. Findings of the study overall: Using cumulative public TCR beta family frequency, the authors identified those who carried CMV together with the relevant HLA. Predominance within the ex vivo response was attributable to HLA-C-restricted CMV-specific TCR beta clonotypes.

The sequence was collected from a human donor in good health (CMV status not recorded). Some clones in this sample may be carry-over from other donors' samples. This sample comprised cultured CD8+ T cells from PBMCs, obtained from culture after CMV antigen stimulation. This chain joins TRBV5-4 and TRBJ1-6; D gene unclear. Here the CDR3 reads CASSLAKGSPLHF. CDR3 DNA: TGTGCCAGCAGCTTGGCCAAGGGATCACCCCTCCACTTT.